The rows below give T cell receptor beta chains drawn from one sample of a study of cytomegalovirus exposure and HLA in healthy donors. Clones were sequenced by immunoSEQ multiplex PCR, and TCRdb holds only the in-frame ones, with some missing. Of approximately 150,000 clones in the sample, just under 85% are singletons; the top ten hold 4.8%. The specimen sequenced was PBMCs. These receptors came from a girl between 5 and 17 years old in good health and CMV-seropositive. The CDR3 runs from the conserved cysteine through the conserved F or W. The D gene is left open where the match is weak. Size values are once, few and many counts, or a class for expanded clones, and some rows have none.

>TRBJ2-1|TRBV5-6|-|-
CASSLVQEGNEQFF
>TRBJ2-2|TRBV6-1|-|-
CASSATPTITGELFF
>TRBJ2-5|TRBV14|-|once
CASSQDWRSRETQYF
>TRBJ2-1|TRBV29-1|TRBD2|few
CSSSGGRYNEQFF
>TRBJ1-2|TRBV7-9|-|-
CASNLGGGNYGYTF
>TRBJ2-1|TRBV4-1|-|-
CASSLTGGYNEQFF
>TRBJ1-1|TRBV7-6|-|-
CASSLATGGGETEAFF
>TRBJ1-6|TRBV19|TRBD1|-
CASTPQGRGPSLLHF
>TRBJ2-7|TRBV10-3|-|few
CAISESIAGYNYEQYF
>TRBJ2-7|TRBV7-3|TRBD1|-
CASSTTGGSYEQYF
>TRBJ2-3|TRBV7-8|-|-
CASSAGDTQYF
>TRBJ1-1|TRBV6-5|TRBD1|-
CASSLTGLNTEAFF
>TRBJ1-2|TRBV6-1|TRBD1|-
CASSESLGSTGTGGELDGYTF
>TRBJ2-7|TRBV5-5|-|few
CASSLYPREQYF
>TRBJ2-1|TRBV5-4|TRBD2|-
CASSSGLAGILSEQFF
>TRBJ1-3|TRBV30|TRBD1|few
CAWRQITGDSGNTIYF
>TRBJ1-2|TRBV4-1|-|-
CASSQIVRRGSRNYGYTF
>TRBJ2-3|TRBV30|-|-
CAWSVVAGTSTDTQYF
>TRBJ1-3|TRBV19|TRBD1|-
CASSIEGGLGNTIYF
>TRBJ1-4|TRBV9|TRBD1|-
CASSGDRRGEKLFF
>TRBJ1-4|TRBV7-8|-|-
CASSRLLTREGRIGGVFF
>TRBJ1-1|TRBV18|-|-
CASSTGRSLNTEAFF
>TRBJ2-1|TRBV9|TRBD2|-
CASSGTTSGGAYEQFF
>TRBJ2-3|TRBV7-9|TRBD1|few
CASSLIPVTGGTDTQYF
>TRBJ1-1|TRBV5-1|-|-
CASSLEGGETEAFF
>TRBJ1-1|TRBV5-1|-|-
CASSLVRGNTEAFF
>TRBJ1-1|TRBV7-9|TRBD1|-
CASVRQGMVTEAFF
>TRBJ2-1|TRBV5-1|TRBD1|-
CASSINWDRGNEQFF
>TRBJ1-1|TRBV19|TRBD1|-
CASSTRGQGDTEAFF
>TRBJ2-5|TRBV7-9|-|-
CASSLVGRETQYF
>TRBJ2-6|TRBV7-6|TRBD1|-
CASSSLQGNRGANVLTF
>TRBJ2-7|TRBV4-1|-|-
CASSQDRYLEQYF
>TRBJ2-2|TRBV6-5|-|-
CASSAPVNTGELFF
>TRBJ2-1|TRBV5-4|TRBD2|-
CASSAGGARSSYNEQFF
>TRBJ2-5|TRBV6-5|TRBD1|-
CASSTQGVRETQYF
>TRBJ2-5|TRBV2|TRBD2|-
CASSEGSGGASETQYF
>TRBJ1-6|TRBV5-1|-|-
CASSLEMGVLNSPLHF
>TRBJ1-2|TRBV14|TRBD1|-
CASSRTGSYGYTF
>TRBJ2-1|TRBV11-2|TRBD2|-
CASSRLAGGRDNEQFF
>TRBJ2-3|TRBV9|-|once
CASTLGGVFTDTQYF
>TRBJ2-7|TRBV14|-|-
CASSQGQSYEQYF
>TRBJ1-5|TRBV19|TRBD1|-
CASSRDRGNQPQHF
>TRBJ1-2|TRBV13|TRBD1|few
CASSSTGGIGGYTF
>TRBJ1-6|TRBV30|-|once
CAWRTGSSYNSPLHF
>TRBJ1-1|TRBV10-3|-|-
CAITKQGLNTEAFF
>TRBJ1-5|TRBV6-5|-|-
CASSYSAGKPQHF
>TRBJ1-1|TRBV6-4|-|-
CASSVEVNTEAFF
>TRBJ1-2|TRBV13|-|-
CASSSSDYGYTF
>TRBJ2-3|TRBV10-1|TRBD2|-
CASSERASGDTDTQYF
>TRBJ2-2|TRBV5-1|TRBD1|-
CASSLSTGVDTGELFF
>TRBJ2-7|TRBV13|-|-
CASSSAGTGNYEQYF
>TRBJ1-2|TRBV6-1|-|-
CASSVIRTARFSYGYTF
>TRBJ2-7|TRBV28|TRBD1|-
CASSPKTGAYEQYF
>TRBJ1-5|TRBV5-8|-|-
CASDGVRDQPQHF